The 22 T cell receptor beta chains below come from one sample, sequenced in a study of response to subunit inactivated influenza vaccine. TCRdb processed the RT-PCR reads anew with MiXCR; each CDR3 protein has one entry. The sample lists roughly 570,000 distinct CDR3 sequences, less than 15% seen once, with approximately 10% in the top ten. This material consisted of PBMCs from blood, taken roughly 12 days after vaccination. All receptors come from a man between 50 and 59 years old who received an inactivated influenza vaccine.

This clonotype has more than one count but fewer than ten. This CDR3 is CSASPPSKGGQYSEQYF. The CDR3 DNA is TGCAGTGCTAGTCCGCCGTCCAAGGGGGGGCAATACTCCGAGCAGTACTTC. This chain joins TRBV20-1 and TRBJ2-7; D might be TRBD2 (7 bases). The germline V gene encodes CDR1 DFQATT and CDR2 SNEGSKA (reference sequence). The CDR3 is 17 amino acids. The V end was cut by 3 bases, the J end by 6 bases, with 27 bases between.

This clonotype has a count of ten or more. The chain recombines TRBV4-3 with TRBJ2-1; D is ambiguous. The germline CDR1 and CDR2 sequences are LGHNA and YSLEER. The CDR3 is 13 amino acids. The V end lost 0 bases, the J end lost 7 bases, and 7 bases lay between the germline ends. The chain's CDR3 is CASSQDLGNEQFF. The CDR3 DNA is TGCGCCAGCAGCCAAGATCTGGGTAATGAGCAGTTCTTC.

A few counts support this clonotype. This chain links TRBV11-2 with TRBJ2-2; the D is unclear. The CDR3 loop spans 14 amino acids. Germline lookup yields CDR1 SGHAT and CDR2 FQNNGV. The ends were cut back, 2 bases at V and 6 bases at J, with 10 bases in the middle. The CDR3 coding sequence is TGTGCCAGCAGCTTAACCGGAGCGCCCGGGGAGCTGTTTTTT. This translates into CASSLTGAPGELFF.

V and J are TRBV29-1 and TRBJ2-2, with no clear D. In germline, CDR1 is SQVTM, CDR2 ANQGSEA. The germline V and J ends were trimmed by 5 bases and 3 bases, with 4 bases remaining between them. The CDR3 has 11 amino acids. The CDR3 protein is CSVWDTGELFF. CDR3 DNA sequence: TGCAGCGTTTGGGACACCGGGGAGCTGTTTTTT.

Notes on this clonotype: It may be a read error: a sequence one base away is much more abundant. The chain is built from TRBV12-3 or TRBV12-4 and TRBJ2-7, with unresolved D. The CDR3 spans 12 residues. V was cut by 2 bases and J by 2 bases, with 4 bases left in between. The CDR3 loop is CASSLNTYEQYF. CDR3 nucleotide sequence: TGTGCCAGCAGTTTAAACACCTACGAGCAGTACTTC.

This clonotype was counted a few times. V gene TRBV5-5 combines with J gene TRBJ2-7; TRBD2 agrees at 14 bases. This CDR3 is built from 16 residues. The germline gives CDR1 SGHKS, CDR2 YYEKEE (reference sequence). V dropped 4 bases and J dropped 5; count of bases not matched to a gene: 8. In DNA, the CDR3 is TGTGCCAGCAGCATACGGACTAGCGGGAGGAATGACGAGCAGTACTTC. Protein sequence: CASSIRTSGRNDEQYF.

The rearrangement joins TRBV7-9 to TRBJ2-5, with 7 bases aligning to TRBD1. Per germline, CDR1 SEHNR and CDR2 FQNEAQ (reference sequence). This CDR3 is built from 15 residues. V lost 5 bases to trimming and J lost 6 bases; unmatched junction nucleotides: 12. The chain's CDR3 is CASSPQTGSGKTQYF. CDR3 sequence (DNA): TGTGCCAGCAGCCCCCAGACAGGGTCTGGGAAGACCCAGTACTTC.

This clonotype was observed a handful of times. The gene calls are TRBV11-2 and TRBJ2-7; unclear D gene. Deletions cut 1 base from V and 2 bases from J, with 12 bases between. Germline V CDR1 and CDR2: SGHAT, FQNNGV. The CDR3 has 15 amino acids. Written as DNA, the CDR3 is TGTGCCAGCAGCTTAGGCATGGGAACTACCTACGAGCAGTACTTC. It codes for CASSLGMGTTYEQYF.

In its sample, this clonotype was seen many times. The V and J genes are TRBV5-1 and TRBJ2-3; D perhaps matches TRBD1 (6 bases). This CDR3 region has 15 residues. CDR1 and CDR2 (germline): SGHRS, YFSETQ. Trimming removed 4 bases from V and 2 bases from J, with 14 bases in between. The CDR3 DNA is TGCGCCAGCAGCCCTGGGATGGGGGCCACAGATACGCAGTATTTT. It codes for CASSPGMGATDTQYF.

This clonotype came up a few times. The chain has TRBV20-1 and TRBJ1-2, with D tentatively TRBD1 (6 bases). From germline, CDR1 is DFQATT and CDR2 SNEGSKA (reference sequence). The CDR3 length is 18 residues. Trimming took off 6 bases at V and 2 bases at J, with 28 bases between the two ends. The CDR3 loop reads CSAIAPFGVRDTNYGYTF. DNA of the CDR3: TGCAGTGCCATAGCTCCCTTCGGAGTTCGGGACACGAACTATGGCTACACCTTC.

This clonotype appeared a few times. This chain connects TRBV7-9 to TRBJ1-2; D is uncertain. Trimming stripped 1 base from V and 2 bases from J, with 8 bases between. Germline CDR1 SEHNR, CDR2 FQNEAQ (reference sequence). This CDR3 region has 14 residues. The chain's CDR3 is CASSLGSGNYGYTF. The CDR3 nucleotides read TGTGCCAGCAGCTTAGGGTCGGGGAACTATGGCTACACCTTC.

This clonotype has just a few counts. The rearrangement joins TRBV11-2 to TRBJ2-7, with TRBD2 matching 9 bases. V trimming: 2 bases; J trimming: 2 bases; junction bases outside the gene matches: 4. The CDR3 has 15 amino acids. Germline V gene sequence: CDR1 SGHAT, CDR2 FQNNGV. The CDR3 nucleotides are TGTGCCAGCAGCTTACAGGGCGGGGGGGCCTACGAGCAGTACTTC. Its translation: CASSLQGGGAYEQYF.

There are a few counts of this clonotype. This chain joins TRBV14 and TRBJ2-1; D is unresolved. This CDR3 is 12 amino acids long. With 1 base removed from V and 11 bases from J, the gap between germline ends came to 9 bases. Germline CDR1 is SGHDN and CDR2 is FVKESK. The CDR3 region is CASSQGVSKQFF. CDR3 coding DNA: TGTGCCAGCAGCCAAGGTGTCTCTAAGCAGTTCTTC.

There are a few counts of this clonotype. The rearrangement links TRBV20-1 to TRBJ2-7, with D possibly TRBD2 on 7 matching bases. CDR1 is DFQATT and CDR2 is SNEGSKA in the germline V gene (reference sequence). This CDR3 comprises 13 residues. Trimming removed 3 bases from V and 7 bases from J, with 16 bases in between. In DNA, the CDR3 is TGCAGTGCTAGGGGGGGGGCGCCTGAGGAGCAGTACTTC. Translation gives CSARGGAPEEQYF.

The V call is TRBV15, the J call TRBJ2-7; D uncertain. The V gene's germline CDR1 is LNHNV and CDR2 YYDKDF (reference sequence). V lost 8 bases to trimming and J lost 7 bases, with 18 bases between them. The CDR3 is 13 residues long. The CDR3 here is CATENPMRREQYF. The DNA for the CDR3 is TGTGCCACCGAAAACCCTATGCGTCGGGAGCAGTACTTC.

This clonotype was found a few times. The chain combines TRBV12-3 or TRBV12-4 with TRBJ2-7, with D perhaps matching TRBD1 (6 bases). V lost 7 bases and J 5 bases, leaving 18 bases between the germline ends. This CDR3 contains 14 residues. The CDR3: CASTPPGHRHEQYF. Written as DNA, the CDR3 is TGTGCCAGCACTCCCCCGGGACATCGACACGAGCAGTACTTC.

Only a few counts were recorded for this clonotype. In DNA form, the CDR3 reads TGTGCCAGCAGTTTTTCAAACATTCAGTACTTC. Translating it yields CASSFSNIQYF. The genes are TRBV27 and TRBJ2-4; unclear D gene. This CDR3 spans 11 amino acids. Germline-derived CDR1 and CDR2 are MNHEY and SMNVEV (reference sequence). Trimming removed 3 bases at V and 6 bases at J, with 3 bases between.

The table lists this clonotype with a few counts. This rearrangement joins TRBV7-8 to TRBJ2-2; the match to TRBD2 covers 8 bases. The junction had 3 bases not matched to a gene; V was cut back by 5 bases and J by 1 base. CDR3 length: 15 residues. CDR1 SGHVS and CDR2 FQNEAQ come from the germline V gene. The CDR3 sequence is CASSPGTRNTGELFF. In DNA, the CDR3 is TGTGCCAGCAGCCCGGGGACTAGGAACACCGGGGAGCTGTTTTTT. The full variable domain, with the rest looked up from reference TRBV7-8 and TRBJ2-2, is GAGVSQSPRYKVAKRGQDVALRCDPISGHVSLFWYQQALGQGPEFLTYFQNEAQLDKSGLPSDRFFAERPEGSVSTLKIQRTQQEDSAVYLCASSPGTRNTGELFFGEGSRLTVL.

This clonotype was seen once. The chain joins TRBV7-8 to TRBJ2-3, with 8 bases that match TRBD1. The CDR3 has 15 residues. Trimming took 5 bases from V and 2 from J; bases not matched to a gene: 6. Germline V gene sequence: CDR1 SGHVS, CDR2 FQNEAQ. The CDR3 loop is CASSSWDRSTDTQYF. The CDR3, as DNA: TGTGCCAGCAGCAGCTGGGACAGGTCCACAGATACGCAGTATTTT.

The CDR3 bases are TGCAGCGTGGCGAAGGGACTAGCGGGAGGATGGGACAATGAGCAGTTCTTC. Amino acids: CSVAKGLAGGWDNEQFF. This rearrangement joins TRBV29-1 to TRBJ2-1; 15 bases are shared with TRBD2. J was trimmed by 5 bases and V by 6 bases; bases with no gene match: 11. The CDR3 is made up of 17 amino acids. Germline-derived CDR1 and CDR2 are SQVTM and ANQGSEA.

This clonotype has more than one count but fewer than ten. The chain carries TRBV20-1 and TRBJ2-5, with D unclear. Germline CDR1 DFQATT, CDR2 SNEGSKA (reference sequence). V was shortened by 4 bases and J by 6 bases, with 18 bases between the two germline ends. The CDR3 extends over 14 amino acids. The CDR3 loop is CSATLVGRVKTQYF. CDR3 DNA: TGCAGTGCTACCCTAGTTGGTAGAGTAAAGACCCAGTACTTC.

The rearrangement joins TRBV4-2 to TRBJ1-6; D is uncertain. The germline V gene encodes CDR1 LGHNA and CDR2 YNFKEQ. The CDR3 has 16 amino acids. The V end lost 0 bases, the J end lost 7 bases, and 13 bases lay between the germline ends. CDR3 amino acids: CASSQDLGESNSPLHF. CDR3 nucleotide sequence: TGTGCCAGCAGCCAAGATCTTGGGGAATCGAATTCACCCCTCCACTTT.